The rows below give T cell receptor beta chains drawn from one sample of a study of shared clonotypes between healthy human individuals. The protocol was immunoSEQ multiplex PCR, while the TCRdb copy is restricted to in-frame clones and leaves out a portion. The sample has about 99,000 clones, approximately 51% seen once. The sample taken for sequencing was PBMCs. The source of these receptors is a woman aged 40 to 55 in good health. Some clones in this sample may be carry-over from other donors' samples. Each CDR3 is given with its conserved first and last residue. D genes are given only for firm matches. Clone size is not always given. Where it is, it says once, few, many or a class for expanded clones.

size	D	V	J	CDR3	DNA
once	.	TRBV27	TRBJ1-1	CASSLYAGTEAFF	TGTGCCAGCAGTTTATACGCTGGGACTGAAGCTTTCTTT
few	TRBD1	TRBV4-1	TRBJ2-1	CASSQAPPGGNNEQFF	TGCGCCAGCAGCCAAGCACCCCCAGGGGGTAACAATGAGCAGTTCTTC
many	.	TRBV30	TRBJ2-6	CAWSVQLANVLTF	TGTGCCTGGAGTGTACAACTAGCCAACGTCCTGACTTTC
.	TRBD1	TRBV29-1	TRBJ2-7	CSVEWGDRESF	TGCAGCGTTGAATGGGGGGACAGGGAAAGCTTC
.	TRBD1	TRBV18	TRBJ2-1	CASSPRTGGTGSPYNEQFF	TGTGCCAGCTCACCACGGACAGGGGGGACGGGGAGCCCCTACAATGAGCAGTTCTTC
few	TRBD1	TRBV4-2	TRBJ1-5	CASSPDRGLGNQPQHF	TGTGCCAGCAGCCCGGACAGGGGGCTTGGCAATCAGCCCCAGCATTTT
once	.	TRBV7-7	TRBJ2-3	CASSLTVSTDTQYF	TGTGCCAGCAGCCTGACAGTGAGCACAGATACGCAGTATTTT
many	TRBD2	TRBV9	TRBJ2-1	CASSTSGDEQFF	TGTGCCAGCAGCACTAGCGGGGATGAGCAGTTCTTC
once	TRBD2	TRBV28	TRBJ2-7	CASSFSSGSPYEQYF	TGTGCCAGCAGTTTTTCCAGCGGGAGCCCCTACGAGCAGTACTTC
many	.	TRBV5-1	TRBJ1-1	CASSLERAINTEAFF	TGCGCCAGCAGCTTGGAAAGGGCCATAAACACTGAAGCTTTCTTT
.	.	TRBV28	TRBJ2-3	CASSLQGFSTDTQYF	TGTGCCAGCAGTTTGCAGGGATTCAGCACAGATACGCAGTATTTT
many	.	TRBV30	TRBJ1-1	CAWSVQVNTEAFF	TGTGCCTGGAGTGTACAAGTGAACACTGAAGCTTTCTTT
.	TRBD2	TRBV7-2	TRBJ2-1	CASSGLAGYNEQFF	TGTGCCAGCTCGGGGCTAGCGGGGTACAATGAGCAGTTCTTC
.	TRBD2	TRBV10-3	TRBJ2-1	CAISQLAGGVYNEQFF	TGTGCCATCAGCCAGCTAGCGGGAGGGGTCTACAATGAGCAGTTCTTC
.	TRBD1	TRBV2	TRBJ2-7	CASRADRGPYEQYF	TGTGCCAGCAGGGCGGACAGGGGGCCCTACGAGCAGTACTTC
many	.	TRBV18	TRBJ1-3	CASSPPAGVGNTIYF	TGTGCCAGCTCACCACCGGCAGGGGTTGGAAACACCATATATTTT
.	TRBD2	TRBV7-9	TRBJ2-7	CASSLVWTSNEQYF	TGTGCCAGCAGCTTAGTCTGGACTAGCAACGAGCAGTACTTC
few	TRBD1	TRBV7-9	TRBJ2-3	CASGQADTQYF	TGTGCCAGCGGACAGGCAGATACGCAGTATTTT
.	.	TRBV5-4	TRBJ2-7	CASSLTGSFSYEQYF	TGTGCCAGCAGCTTAACGGGGTCATTCTCCTACGAGCAGTACTTC
many	.	TRBV5-6	TRBJ2-2	CASSPIQNTGELFF	TGTGCCAGCAGCCCAATACAGAACACCGGGGAGCTGTTTTTT
many	.	TRBV5-1	TRBJ1-2	CASSKLGDYGYTF	TGCGCCAGCAGTAAATTAGGGGACTATGGCTACACCTTC
many	TRBD1	TRBV5-6	TRBJ2-7	CASSVDRAGEQYF	TGTGCCAGCAGCGTGGACAGGGCTGGAGAGCAGTACTTC
once	.	TRBV6-6	TRBJ2-3	CASSYSISTDTQYF	TGTGCCAGCAGTTACTCGATCTCAACAGATACGCAGTATTTT